These 24 T cell receptor beta chains were sequenced from one sample in a study of CD8 T cells in ankylosing spondylitis. One entry per CDR3 protein, called by TCRdb with MiXCR from the 5' RACE reads. The sample gives a few hundred thousand distinct CDR3 sequences, roughly a tenth of which show up once; under 8% is in the top ten. Sequences were obtained from blood, either unsorted or a sorted T cell fraction (not recorded which). These receptors were obtained from a male donor with ankylosing spondylitis or in good health (not recorded which).

This clonotype came up a few times. The chain couples TRBV2 to TRBJ2-7, with D unclear. The germline V gene has CDR1 SNHLY and CDR2 FYNNEI. CDR3 length: 13 amino acids. V was shortened by 3 bases and J by 0 bases, with 6 bases between the two germline ends. This CDR3 reads CASSDNLSYEQYF. CDR3 bases: TGTGCCAGCAGTGATAATCTCTCCTACGAGCAGTACTTC. The full variable domain, completed using reference TRBV2 and TRBJ2-7, is EPEVTQTPSHQVTQMGQEVILRCVPISNHLYFYWYRQILGQKVEFLVSFYNNEISEKSEIFDDQFSVERPDGSNFTLKIRSTKLEDSAMYFCASSDNLSYEQYFGPGTRLTVT.

The chain combines TRBV30 with TRBJ1-1; TRBD1 might be the D (5 bases). The CDR3 covers 13 residues. Germline V gene data show CDR1 as GTSNPN and CDR2 as SVGIG (reference sequence). V was clipped by 3 bases and J by 1 base, with 9 bases between them. CDR3 bases: TGTGCCTGGAGCAGGGAGGGGAACACTGAAGCTTTCTTT. Its translation: CAWSREGNTEAFF.

In its sample, this clonotype was seen a few times. The chain uses TRBV7-9 and TRBJ2-3; no firm D call. Germline-derived CDR1 and CDR2 are SEHNR and FQNEAQ (reference sequence). The CDR3 runs 14 residues. V dropped 5 bases and J dropped 5 bases, with 14 bases sitting between them. The DNA for the CDR3 is TGTGCCAGCAGCCCGAGCCTGGACGGAGATACGCAGTATTTT. Its translation: CASSPSLDGDTQYF.

This clonotype was counted many times. The chain links TRBV4-1 to TRBJ2-7; the D call may be TRBD1 or TRBD2 (6 bases each). Germline-derived CDR1 and CDR2 are MGHRA and YSYEKL. The CDR3 loop spans 16 amino acids. V gave up 1 base and J gave up 4 bases, with 17 bases separating them. CDR3 DNA sequence: TGCGCCAGCAGCCAAGGATGGGGGGCCAAGGCGTACGAGCAGTACTTC. This encodes CASSQGWGAKAYEQYF.

In this sample, this clonotype turned up many times. This sequence joins TRBV5-5 and TRBJ2-7; 9 bases fit TRBD1. Germline lookup yields CDR1 SGHKS and CDR2 YYEKEE (reference sequence). With 3 bases clipped from V and 5 bases from J, the junction kept 6 bases outside the gene matches. The CDR3 is 14 amino acids. The chain's CDR3 is CASSWDRDYDEQYF. Written as DNA, the CDR3 is TGTGCCAGCAGCTGGGACAGGGATTATGACGAGCAGTACTTC. Filled out from reference TRBV5-5 and TRBJ2-7, the complete variable domain reads DAGVTQSPTHLIKTRGQQVTLRCSPISGHKSVSWYQQVLGQGPQFIFQYYEKEERGRGNFPDRFSARQFPNYSSELNVNALLLGDSALYLCASSWDRDYDEQYFGPGTRLTVT.

Many counts were recorded for this clonotype. The chain uses TRBV20-1 and TRBJ2-1; 9 bases map to TRBD2. J gave up 4 bases and V 0 bases, and 10 bases lay outside the gene matches. Germline V CDR1 and CDR2: DFQATT, SNEGSKA (reference sequence). This CDR3 comprises 17 residues. The CDR3 protein is CSARDPLGAGGYNEQFF. In nucleotides, the CDR3 is TGCAGTGCTAGAGACCCTCTTGGAGCGGGAGGTTACAATGAGCAGTTCTTC.

This clonotype has ten or more counts. The chain couples TRBV25-1 to TRBJ1-1; 9 bases are shared with TRBD1. CDR1 and CDR2 from the germline V gene are MGHDK and SYGVNS. J lost 6 bases, V lost 6 bases, and 5 bases had no gene match. This CDR3 comprises 13 residues. The CDR3 DNA reads TGTGCCAGCAGGGGACAGGGCATGGCTGAAGCTTTCTTT. Translating it yields CASRGQGMAEAFF.

This clonotype was seen many times. The V and J genes are TRBV20-1 and TRBJ2-3; TRBD2 matches 10 bases. V was clipped by 8 bases and J by 2 bases; unmatched bases: 4. The CDR3 covers 13 residues. Germline V gives CDR1 DFQATT, CDR2 SNEGSKA (reference sequence). The CDR3 loop reads CSFGLAATDTQYF. The CDR3 coding sequence is TGCAGTTTCGGACTAGCGGCCACAGATACGCAGTATTTT.

This clonotype was counted at least ten times. The gene calls are TRBV5-1 and TRBJ2-5, with D maybe TRBD1 (5 bases). The ends were cut back, 2 bases at V and 2 bases at J, with 7 bases in the middle. Germline assignment: CDR1 SGHRS and CDR2 YFSETQ. The CDR3 covers 13 residues. The CDR3 nucleotides read TGCGCCAGCAGCTTAAACAGGCAAGAGACCCAGTACTTC. Its translation is CASSLNRQETQYF.

There are many counts of this clonotype. The CDR3 DNA reads as TGTGCCAGCAGTTTAGCGCTTACAGGGGGCACTGAAGCTTTCTTT. Translating it yields CASSLALTGGTEAFF. The rearrangement links TRBV12-3 or TRBV12-4 to TRBJ1-1, with TRBD1 identical over 8 bases. After removal of 0 bases from V and 4 bases from J, the junction contained 4 bases not matched to a gene. CDR3 length: 15 amino acids.

This chain links TRBV18 with TRBJ2-2, with TRBD2 matching over 8 bases. With 3 bases clipped from V and 1 base from J, the junction kept 4 bases outside the gene matches. Germline values: CDR1 KGHSH, CDR2 LQKENI. The CDR3 totals 16 residues. This CDR3 reads CASSPQLAENTGELFF. The CDR3 coding sequence is TGTGCCAGCTCACCCCAACTAGCGGAGAACACCGGGGAGCTGTTTTTT.

The chain carries TRBV29-1 and TRBJ2-6; D is perhaps TRBD2 (6 bases). With 4 bases removed from V and 2 bases from J, the gap between germline ends came to 6 bases. Germline CDR1 and CDR2: SQVTM and ANQGSEA. There are 13 residues in the CDR3. The CDR3 DNA reads TGCAGCGTTGGGGGGGCTGGGGCCAACGTCCTGACTTTC. As protein: CSVGGAGANVLTF.

This clonotype has ten or more counts. V gene TRBV6-1 combines with J gene TRBJ2-3; 8 bases map to TRBD1. Germline CDR1 MNHNS, CDR2 SASEGT. The CDR3 sequence is 15 residues long. Trimming removed 5 bases from V and 9 bases from J; junction bases left unmatched: 13. The CDR3, as DNA: TGTGCCAGCAGTCCCGGGACAGGAAGTCAGGAAACGCAGTATTTT. Protein sequence: CASSPGTGSQETQYF.

This clonotype was counted between two and nine times. V usage is TRBV7-6 and J usage is TRBJ2-5; perhaps D is TRBD1 or TRBD2 (8 bases each). V lost 4 bases and J lost 5, with 17 bases in between. This CDR3 contains 15 residues. In germline, CDR1 is SGHVS, CDR2 FNYEAQ. The CDR3 here is CASSSGGQGAETQYF. The CDR3 nucleotides are TGTGCCAGCAGCTCGGGGGGGCAGGGGGCGGAGACCCAGTACTTC.

This clonotype was picked up many times. V usage is TRBV21-1 and J usage is TRBJ2-1. TRBV21-1 is assigned pseudogene status. CDR3 length: 16 residues. DNA for the CDR3: TGTGCCAGCAGCGTGGAACTTCTGGCGAACCGGCCTGAGCAGTTCTTC. Translating it yields CASSVELLANRPEQFF.

This clonotype was observed a handful of times. The rearrangement uses TRBV12-3 or TRBV12-4 and TRBJ2-1; a weak D match, TRBD2 (6 bases). This CDR3 has 17 residues. V lost 3 bases to trimming and J lost 4 bases, with 19 bases between them. The CDR3 coding sequence is TGTGCCAGCAGTTTCTTTGTGGGGGGAGGACTTTACAATGAGCAGTTCTTC. This gives the protein CASSFFVGGGLYNEQFF.

This clonotype has at least ten counts. The rearrangement links TRBV20-1 to TRBJ2-1; 7 positions match TRBD2. Trimming removed 0 bases from V and 6 bases from J; junction bases left unmatched: 5. Per germline, CDR1 DFQATT and CDR2 SNEGSKA (reference sequence). The CDR3 is made up of 14 amino acids. In DNA form, the CDR3 reads TGCAGTGCTAGAGATGCGGGAGAGGTCAATGAGCAGTTCTTC. Protein product: CSARDAGEVNEQFF.

This rearrangement joins TRBV12-3 or TRBV12-4 to TRBJ1-5; possibly TRBD1 for D (5 bases). The CDR3 extends over 15 amino acids. Trimming pared 6 bases from V and 2 bases from J, leaving 14 bases between. CDR3 loop: CASSPGGYGNQPQHF. DNA of the CDR3: TGTGCCAGCAGCCCTGGGGGGTATGGCAATCAGCCCCAGCATTTT.

V usage is TRBV3-1 and J usage is TRBJ2-1, with TRBD2 identical over 12 bases. The length of the CDR3 is 17 residues. Per germline, CDR1 LGHDT and CDR2 YNNKEL (reference sequence). The V gene end was trimmed by 3 bases and the J gene end by 6 bases; junction bases not matched to a gene: 9. DNA of the CDR3: TGTGCCAGCAGCCAGGAACTAGCGGGAGGTTGGGTCAATGAGCAGTTCTTC. It yields the protein CASSQELAGGWVNEQFF.

The V gene is TRBV18, the J gene TRBJ1-1, with TRBD1 as a possible D gene (5 bases). The CDR3 extends over 12 amino acids. Trimming removed 6 bases at V and 4 bases at J, with 9 bases between. Germline V gives CDR1 KGHSH, CDR2 LQKENI. The CDR3 nucleotides read TGTGCCAGCTCTACCCAGGGCACTGAAGCTTTCTTT. Translation gives CASSTQGTEAFF.

The table lists this clonotype with many counts. The genes are TRBV5-1 and TRBJ1-2, with a weak D call TRBD1 (6 bases). Trimming took 4 bases from V and 0 from J, leaving 13 bases between them. The CDR3 sequence is 15 residues long. CDR1 SGHRS and CDR2 YFSETQ come from the germline V gene. The CDR3 DNA reads as TGCGCCAGCAGCCCTGGGGGGGCTTCTAACTATGGCTACACCTTC. Amino acid sequence: CASSPGGASNYGYTF.

Details on this clonotype: A junction boundary mismatches the germline segment, possibly from a read error. The chain links TRBV5-5 to TRBJ1-1; 7 bases line up with TRBD1. Germline CDR1 and CDR2: SGHKS and YYEKEE (reference sequence). The CDR3 loop spans 14 amino acids. The chain's CDR3 is CASSPGQLNTVAFF. For the CDR3, the DNA is TGTGCCAGCAGCCCGGGACAGTTGAACACTGTAGCTTTCTTT. The variable domain in full, completed from reference TRBV5-5 and TRBJ1-1, reads DAGVTQSPTHLIKTRGQQVTLRCSPISGHKSVSWYQQVLGQGPQFIFQYYEKEERGRGNFPDRFSARQFPNYSSELNVNALLLGDSALYLCASSPGQLNTVAFFGQGTRLTVV.

This clonotype was observed many times. The chain employs TRBV5-1 and TRBJ2-3; D remains unclear. The length of the CDR3 is 15 residues. Germline CDR1 is SGHRS and CDR2 is YFSETQ. The V and J ends lost 1 base and 2 bases respectively, with 11 bases between them. The CDR3 spells CASSLQKTYTDTQYF. The CDR3 nucleotides read TGCGCCAGCAGCTTGCAGAAAACCTACACAGATACGCAGTATTTT. The variable domain in full, with the rest retrieved from reference TRBV5-1 and TRBJ2-3, is KAGVTQTPRYLIKTRGQQVTLSCSPISGHRSVSWYQQTPGQGLQFLFEYFSETQRNKGNFPGRFSGRQFSNSRSEMNVSTLELGDSALYLCASSLQKTYTDTQYFGPGTRLTVL.

This clonotype was observed many times. V usage is TRBV5-1 and J usage is TRBJ1-1; D is perhaps TRBD1 (5 bases). Germline V lookup: CDR1 SGHRS, CDR2 YFSETQ. V shed 4 bases and J shed 6 bases, with 25 bases lying between them. The CDR3 totals 17 residues. The CDR3 region is CASSPQTQGGGLAEAFF. The DNA for the CDR3 is TGCGCCAGCAGCCCTCAAACCCAGGGAGGAGGGTTGGCTGAAGCTTTCTTT.